This T cell receptor beta chain appears in the sequencing data of a study of T-cell reconstitution after alpha-beta-depleted transplantation in children. Germline lookup yields CDR1 LNHDA and CDR2 SQIVND (reference sequence). V lost 2 bases and J 2 bases, leaving 8 bases between the germline ends. This CDR3 has 14 residues. The TCRbeta library incorporated unique molecular identifiers. TCRdb called the PCR reads again in MiXCR, with one record for every CDR3 protein. The sample has about 400,000 distinct CDR3 sequences; roughly 14% are singletons. The sequencing used PBMCs, collected from the stem cell graft. This chain joins TRBV19 and TRBJ2-3; D remains ambiguous. This TCR came from a human donor who donated a stem cell graft to a child with Fanconi anemia. CDR3 in amino acids: CASSIRHITDTQYF. In nucleotides, the CDR3 is TGTGCCAGTAGTATACGGCACATCACAGATACGCAGTATTTT. The whole variable domain, remainder taken from reference TRBV19 and TRBJ2-3, is DGGITQSPKYLFRKEGQNVTLSCEQNLNHDAMYWYRQDPGQGLRLIYYSQIVNDFQKGDIAEGYSVSREKKESFPLTVTSAQKNPTAFYLCASSIRHITDTQYFGPGTRLTVL.